The sequence of this T cell receptor (beta chain) was determined in a study of blood T cell repertoires in COVID-19. Study overall: Samples taken during acute and convalescent COVID-19 were collected in the United States, Italy and Spain. PBMCs, B-cell-depleted T cells, or T cells provided the cDNA or gDNA that made up the material.

In germline, CDR1 is ENHRY, CDR2 SYGVKD. The CDR3 runs 12 residues. V lost 4 bases, J lost 9 bases, and 10 bases lay in between. TCRdb's table, derived via immunoSEQ multiplex PCR, lists solely in-frame clones and lacks some. The data show around 380,000 clones, approximately 77% seen once. The receptor was derived from a human donor with acute or convalescent COVID-19. The donor label of this sample is uncertain. Sequencing was performed on peripheral blood. V and J are TRBV10-3 and TRBJ2-1; D is uncertain. The CDR3 spells CAISGAPFEQFF. The CDR3 nucleotides read TGTGCCATCAGTGGGGCCCCTTTTGAGCAGTTCTTC.